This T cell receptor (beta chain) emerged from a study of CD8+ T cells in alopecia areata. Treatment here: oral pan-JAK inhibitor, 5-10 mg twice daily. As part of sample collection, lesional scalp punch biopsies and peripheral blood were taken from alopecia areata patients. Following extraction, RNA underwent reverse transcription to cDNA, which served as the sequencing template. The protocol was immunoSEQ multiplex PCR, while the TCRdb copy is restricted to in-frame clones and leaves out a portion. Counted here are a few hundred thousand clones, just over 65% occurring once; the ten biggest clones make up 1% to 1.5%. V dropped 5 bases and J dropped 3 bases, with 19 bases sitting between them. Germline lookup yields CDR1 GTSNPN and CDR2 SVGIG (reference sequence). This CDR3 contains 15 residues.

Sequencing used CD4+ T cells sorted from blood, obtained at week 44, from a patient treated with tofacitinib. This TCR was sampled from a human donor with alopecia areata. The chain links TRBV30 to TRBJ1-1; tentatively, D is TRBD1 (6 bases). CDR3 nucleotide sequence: TGTGCCTGGTTCCCCATACGGGGGCCCCACACTGAAGCTTTCTTT. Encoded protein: CAWFPIRGPHTEAFF.